The text below deals with one TCR beta chain. Its antigen remains unknown. The data derive from a study of CD8 T cells in Susac syndrome. Background on the study: Of the sequenced Susac syndrome patients, more than five had active disease and eight were in remission. Study findings and constraints: The authors found no clonal expansion in Susac syndrome CD4+ T cell repertoires.

Reverse transcription used about 0.45 to 1 ug RNA and random hexamers. MiXCR, applied by TCRdb to the immunoSEQ multiplex PCR reads, yields one record per CDR3 protein. The sample yields roughly 200,000 distinct CDR3 sequences, 91% seen once. TCR beta from blood CD8+ and CD4+ T cells was sequenced. While CD8+ and CD4+ T cells were isolated negatively, TEMRA cells were enriched by FACS. The germline V gene encodes CDR1 KGHSH and CDR2 LQKENI. Trimming removed 4 bases from V and 0 bases from J; junction bases left unmatched: 10. The CDR3 runs to 17 residues. This chain uses TRBV18 with TRBJ1-1; 8 bases match TRBD1. The TCR originated in a human donor with Susac syndrome. Source material: CD4+ T cells from PBMCs. The DNA of the CDR3 is TGTGCCAGCTCACGCCAACCGGGACAGGCAGTGAACACTGAAGCTTTCTTT. It specifies CASSRQPGQAVNTEAFF. Together with reference TRBV18 and TRBJ1-1, the CDR3 gives the full variable domain: NAGVMQNPRHLVRRRGQEARLRCSPMKGHSHVYWYRQLPEEGLKFMVYLQKENIIDESGMPKERFSAEFPKEGPSILRIQQVVRGDSAAYFCASSRQPGQAVNTEAFFGQGTRLTVV.